Listed below are T cell receptor beta chains from one sample, sequenced in a study of T cell responses to AZD1222 COVID-19 vaccine. TCRdb keeps only in-frame clones here, not all; method: immunoSEQ multiplex PCR. Counted here are some 170,000 clones, 85% to 95% occurring once; the ten biggest clones make up approximately 0.98%. This specimen consisted of peripheral blood, obtained 28 days after the second dose of the MenACWY control vaccine. The receptor set was obtained from an adult who received the MenACWY meningococcal vaccine as a control. Both conserved end residues are part of each CDR3.

v_call cdr3_aa
TRBV5-8 CASSLARDTF
TRBV18 CASSFTGGGEEQFF
TRBV20-1 CSATGYGYTF
TRBV5-6 CASSLRDRINYGYTF
TRBV18 CASSLKQGAHLGYGYTF
TRBV5-6 CASSLWGRPGELFF
TRBV9 CASSESPNIRGGEKLFF
TRBV4-3 CASSPRDRAYEQYF
TRBV19 CASTKGVGLNYGYTF
TRBV29-1 CSATDGTYYGYTF
TRBV9 CASSEQGGTGELFF
TRBV19 CVSSDREEKLFF
TRBV12-3/TRBV12-4 CASSLAGGEAFF
TRBV2 CALRPQGASPLHF
TRBV4-2 CASSTEEAGYEQYF
TRBV9 CASSVEASYGRTGQYEQYF
TRBV5-4 CASSADNEKLFF
TRBV5-5 CASSLTGSSYNEQFF
TRBV6-2/TRBV6-3 CASSYSGAENEQFF
TRBV5-4 CASRGTGSEYYGYTF
TRBV11-2 CASSRTDTQYF
TRBV10-3 CAISGGLAKYQETQYF
TRBV12-3/TRBV12-4 CASSLVRSPLHF
TRBV7-6 CASSTQTGTVYNEQFF
TRBV28 CASSLSDRDTEAFF